This T cell receptor (beta chain) was identified in a study of siplizumab effects on memory and regulatory T cells. The data were produced by immunoSEQ multiplex PCR, yet TCRdb's version contains in-frame clones alone and is incomplete. The sample yields tens of thousands of clones, over 85% seen once. Trimming took off 1 base at V and 2 bases at J, with 15 bases between the two ends. Germline-derived CDR1 and CDR2 are SEHNR and FQNEAQ (reference sequence). The CDR3 loop spans 16 amino acids. The receptor's source is a human donor in good health. Material for sequencing was CD8+ T cells sorted from blood. V and J are TRBV7-9 and TRBJ2-7; D unresolved. The CDR3 nucleotides read TGTGCCAGCAGCTTAGTCTCAGACGAGCAACCCTACGAGCAGTACTTC. This sequence encodes CASSLVSDEQPYEQYF.